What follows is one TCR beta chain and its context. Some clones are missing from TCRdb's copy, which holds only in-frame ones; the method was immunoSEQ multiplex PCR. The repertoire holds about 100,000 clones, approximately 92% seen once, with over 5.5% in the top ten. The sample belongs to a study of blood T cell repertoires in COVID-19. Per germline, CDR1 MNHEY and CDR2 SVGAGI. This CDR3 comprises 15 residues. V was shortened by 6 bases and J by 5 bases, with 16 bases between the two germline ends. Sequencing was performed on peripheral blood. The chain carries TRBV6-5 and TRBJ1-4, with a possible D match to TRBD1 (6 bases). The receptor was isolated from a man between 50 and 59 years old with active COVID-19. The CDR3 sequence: CASRKRDTLNEKLFF. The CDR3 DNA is TGTGCCAGCAGAAAAAGGGACACTCTAAATGAAAAACTGTTTTTT.